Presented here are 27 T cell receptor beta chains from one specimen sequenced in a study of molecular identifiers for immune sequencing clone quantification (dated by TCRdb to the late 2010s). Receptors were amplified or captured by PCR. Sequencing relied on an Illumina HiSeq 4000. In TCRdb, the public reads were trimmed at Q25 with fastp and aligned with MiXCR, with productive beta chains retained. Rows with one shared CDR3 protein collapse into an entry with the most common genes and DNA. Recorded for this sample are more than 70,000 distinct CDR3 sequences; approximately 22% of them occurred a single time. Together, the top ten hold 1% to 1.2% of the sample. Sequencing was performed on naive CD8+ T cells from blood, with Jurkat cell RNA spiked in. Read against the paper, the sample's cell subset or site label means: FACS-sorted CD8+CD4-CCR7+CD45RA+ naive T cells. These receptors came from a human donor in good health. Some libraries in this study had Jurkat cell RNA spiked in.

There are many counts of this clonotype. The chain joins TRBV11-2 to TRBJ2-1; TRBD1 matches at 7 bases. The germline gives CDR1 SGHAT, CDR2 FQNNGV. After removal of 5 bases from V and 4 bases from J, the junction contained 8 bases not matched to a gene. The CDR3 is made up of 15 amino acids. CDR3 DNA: TGTGCCAGCAGCGCCCAACCGGGACAGTACAATGAGCAGTTCTTC. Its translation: CASSAQPGQYNEQFF.

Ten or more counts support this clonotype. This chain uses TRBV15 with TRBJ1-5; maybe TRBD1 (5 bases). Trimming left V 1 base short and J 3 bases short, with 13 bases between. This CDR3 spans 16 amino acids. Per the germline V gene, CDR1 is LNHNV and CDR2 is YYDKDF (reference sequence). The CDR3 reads CATSRARQNPNQPQHF. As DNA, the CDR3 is TGTGCCACCAGCAGAGCCAGACAGAACCCCAATCAGCCCCAGCATTTT.

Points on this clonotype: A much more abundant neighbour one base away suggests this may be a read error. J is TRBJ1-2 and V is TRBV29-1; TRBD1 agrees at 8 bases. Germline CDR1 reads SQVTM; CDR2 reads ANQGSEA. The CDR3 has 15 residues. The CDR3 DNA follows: TGCAGCGCAAGAGTAGAGGACAGGGAAGCTGGTGGCTGCACCTTC. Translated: CSARVEDREAGGCTF. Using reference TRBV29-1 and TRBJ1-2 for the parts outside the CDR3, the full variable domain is SAVISQKPSRDICQRGTSLTIQCQVDSQVTMMFWYRQQPGQSLTLIATANQGSEATYESGFVIDKFPISRPNLTFSTLTVSNMSPEDSSIYLCSARVEDREAGGCTFGSGTRLTVV.

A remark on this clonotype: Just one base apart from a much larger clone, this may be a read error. The CDR3 DNA is TGTGCCAGCAGACGGACTCCCTTGGATACGCAGTATTTT. Amino acid sequence: CASRRTPLDTQYF. The chain combines TRBV27 with TRBJ2-3; D is possibly TRBD2 (5 bases). V was pared by 6 bases and J by 6 bases, with 13 bases between. The CDR3 is made up of 13 amino acids. CDR1 and CDR2 from the germline V gene are MNHEY and SMNVEV (reference sequence).

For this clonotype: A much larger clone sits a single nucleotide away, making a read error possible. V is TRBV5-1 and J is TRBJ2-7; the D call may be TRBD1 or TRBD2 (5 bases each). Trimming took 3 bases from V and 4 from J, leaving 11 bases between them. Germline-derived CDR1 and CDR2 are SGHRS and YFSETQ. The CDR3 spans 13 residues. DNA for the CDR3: TGCGCCAGCAGCTACGGGGCAGGATACGAGCAGTACTTC. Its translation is CASSYGAGYEQYF.

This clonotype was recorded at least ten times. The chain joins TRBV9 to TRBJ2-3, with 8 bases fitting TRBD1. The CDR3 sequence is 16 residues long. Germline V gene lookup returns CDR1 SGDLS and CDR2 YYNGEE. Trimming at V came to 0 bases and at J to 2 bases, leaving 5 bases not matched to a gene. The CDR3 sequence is CASSVAAGGVTDTQYF. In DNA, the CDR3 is TGTGCCAGCAGCGTAGCAGCAGGGGGCGTCACAGATACGCAGTATTTT.

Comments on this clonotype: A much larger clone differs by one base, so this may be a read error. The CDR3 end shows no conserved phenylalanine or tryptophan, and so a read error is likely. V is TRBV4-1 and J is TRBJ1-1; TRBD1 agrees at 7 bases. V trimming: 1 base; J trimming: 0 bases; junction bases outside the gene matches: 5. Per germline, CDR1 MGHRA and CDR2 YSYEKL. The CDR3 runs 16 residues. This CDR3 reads CASSQGPGQMNTEAFS. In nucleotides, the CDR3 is TGCGCCAGCAGCCAAGGACCGGGACAGATGAACACTGAAGCTTTCTCT.

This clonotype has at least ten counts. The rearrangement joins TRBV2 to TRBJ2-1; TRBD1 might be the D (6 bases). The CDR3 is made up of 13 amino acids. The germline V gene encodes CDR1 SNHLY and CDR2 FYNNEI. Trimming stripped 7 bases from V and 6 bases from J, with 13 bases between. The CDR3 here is CASNGQLSNEQFF. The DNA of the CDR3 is TGTGCCAGCAACGGACAGCTTAGCAATGAGCAGTTCTTC.

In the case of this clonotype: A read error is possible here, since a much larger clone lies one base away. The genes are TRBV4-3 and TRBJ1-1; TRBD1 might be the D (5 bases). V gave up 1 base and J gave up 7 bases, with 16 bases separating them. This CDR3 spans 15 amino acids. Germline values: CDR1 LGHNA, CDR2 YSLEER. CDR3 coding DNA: TGCGCCAGCAGCCAAGGAGGGGCGGCTCGGGTTGAAGCTTTCTTT. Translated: CASSQGGAARVEAFF.

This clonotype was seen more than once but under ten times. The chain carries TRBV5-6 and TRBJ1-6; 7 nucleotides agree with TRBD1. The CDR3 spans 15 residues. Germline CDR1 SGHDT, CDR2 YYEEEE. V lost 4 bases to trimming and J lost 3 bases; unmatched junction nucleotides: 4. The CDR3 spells CASSRTGDYNSPLHF. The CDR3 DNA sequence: TGTGCCAGCAGCCGTACAGGGGACTATAATTCACCCCTCCACTTT.

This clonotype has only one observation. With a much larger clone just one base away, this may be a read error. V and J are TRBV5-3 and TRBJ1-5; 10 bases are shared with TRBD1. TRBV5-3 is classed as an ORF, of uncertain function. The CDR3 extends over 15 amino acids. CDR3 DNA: TGTGCCAGCAGCGGGGGGACAGGGGTCGGTCAGCCCCAGCAGTTT. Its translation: CASSGGTGVGQPQQF.

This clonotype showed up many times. CDR3 region: CASSVGTSGGWDEQYF. The DNA for the CDR3 is TGTGCCAGCAGCGTAGGGACTAGCGGGGGCTGGGACGAGCAGTACTTC. The chain is built from TRBV7-6 and TRBJ2-7; 14 bases align to TRBD2. Per the germline V gene, CDR1 is SGHVS and CDR2 is FNYEAQ. V lost 5 bases and J lost 5; bases outside the gene matches: 8. This CDR3 has 16 residues.

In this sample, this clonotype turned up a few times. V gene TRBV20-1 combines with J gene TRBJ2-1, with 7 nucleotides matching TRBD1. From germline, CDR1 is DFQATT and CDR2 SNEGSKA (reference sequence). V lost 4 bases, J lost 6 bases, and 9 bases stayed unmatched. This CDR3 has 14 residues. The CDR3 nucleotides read TGCAGTGCTACCCCCAGACAGGGTCCCAATGAGCAGTTCTTC. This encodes CSATPRQGPNEQFF.

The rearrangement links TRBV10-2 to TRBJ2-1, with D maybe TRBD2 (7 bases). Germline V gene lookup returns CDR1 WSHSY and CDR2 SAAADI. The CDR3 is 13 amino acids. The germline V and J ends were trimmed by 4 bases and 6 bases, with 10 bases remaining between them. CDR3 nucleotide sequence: TGCGCCAGCAGTGCGGGGGGCCCCAATGAGCAGTTCTTC. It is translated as CASSAGGPNEQFF.

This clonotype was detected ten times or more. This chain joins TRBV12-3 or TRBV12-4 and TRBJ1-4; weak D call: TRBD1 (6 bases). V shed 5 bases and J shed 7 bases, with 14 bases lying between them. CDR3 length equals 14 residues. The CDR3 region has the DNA TGTGCCAGCAGTCTGACAGGAGAGGGTGAAAAACTGTTTTTT. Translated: CASSLTGEGEKLFF.

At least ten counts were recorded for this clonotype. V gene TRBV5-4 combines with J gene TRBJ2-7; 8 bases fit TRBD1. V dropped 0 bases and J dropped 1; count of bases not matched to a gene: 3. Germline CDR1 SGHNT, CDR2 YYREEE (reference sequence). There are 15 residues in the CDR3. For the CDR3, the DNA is TGTGCCAGCAGCTTGGCCGGGACAGGTTCCTACGAGCAGTACTTC. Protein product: CASSLAGTGSYEQYF.

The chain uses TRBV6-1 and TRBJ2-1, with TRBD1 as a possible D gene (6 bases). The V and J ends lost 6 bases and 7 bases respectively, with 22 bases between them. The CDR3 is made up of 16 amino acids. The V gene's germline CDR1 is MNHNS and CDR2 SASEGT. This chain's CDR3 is CASSQGQGEARNEQFF. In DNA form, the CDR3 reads TGTGCCAGCAGCCAGGGGCAGGGTGAGGCAAGAAATGAGCAGTTCTTC.

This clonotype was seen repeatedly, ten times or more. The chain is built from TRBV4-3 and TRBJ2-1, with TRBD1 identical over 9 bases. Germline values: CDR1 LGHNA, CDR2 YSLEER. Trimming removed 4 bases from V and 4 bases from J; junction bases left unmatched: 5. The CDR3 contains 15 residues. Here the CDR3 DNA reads TGCGCCAGCAGCCCCGGGACAGGGATGTACAATGAGCAGTTCTTC. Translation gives CASSPGTGMYNEQFF.

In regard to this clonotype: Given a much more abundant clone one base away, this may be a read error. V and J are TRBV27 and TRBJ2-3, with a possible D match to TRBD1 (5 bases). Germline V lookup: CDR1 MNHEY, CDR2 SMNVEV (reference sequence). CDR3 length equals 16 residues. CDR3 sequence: CVSSLRGTTSTDTQYF. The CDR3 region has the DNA TGTGTCAGCAGTTTAAGGGGAACGACTAGCACAGATACGCAGTATTTT.

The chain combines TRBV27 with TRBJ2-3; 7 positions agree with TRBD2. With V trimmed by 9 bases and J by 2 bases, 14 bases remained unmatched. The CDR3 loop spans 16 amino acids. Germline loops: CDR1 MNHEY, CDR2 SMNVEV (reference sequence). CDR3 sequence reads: CASRRGISGYTDTQYF. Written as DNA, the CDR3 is TGTGCCAGTCGGCGGGGAATTAGCGGGTACACAGATACGCAGTATTTT.

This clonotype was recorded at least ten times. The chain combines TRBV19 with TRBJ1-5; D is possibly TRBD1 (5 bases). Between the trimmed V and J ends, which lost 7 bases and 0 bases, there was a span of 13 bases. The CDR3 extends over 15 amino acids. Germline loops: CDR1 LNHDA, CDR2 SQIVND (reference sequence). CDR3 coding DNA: TGTGCCAGTACCCAGGGAACCCGTAGCAATCAGCCCCAGCATTTT. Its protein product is CASTQGTRSNQPQHF. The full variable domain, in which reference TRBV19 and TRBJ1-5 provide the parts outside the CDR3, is DGGITQSPKYLFRKEGQNVTLSCEQNLNHDAMYWYRQDPGQGLRLIYYSQIVNDFQKGDIAEGYSVSREKKESFPLTVTSAQKNPTAFYLCASTQGTRSNQPQHFGDGTRLSIL.

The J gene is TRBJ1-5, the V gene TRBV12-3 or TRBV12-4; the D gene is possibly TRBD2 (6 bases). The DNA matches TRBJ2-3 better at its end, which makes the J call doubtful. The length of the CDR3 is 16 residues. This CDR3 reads CASSPVEGYSNQPQYF. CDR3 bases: TGTGCCAGCAGCCCTGTGGAGGGGTATAGCAATCAGCCCCAGTATTTT.

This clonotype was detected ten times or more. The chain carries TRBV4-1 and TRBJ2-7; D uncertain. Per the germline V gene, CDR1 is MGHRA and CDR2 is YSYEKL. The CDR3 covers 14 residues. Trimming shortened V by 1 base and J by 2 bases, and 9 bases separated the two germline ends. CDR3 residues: CASSQGSQTYEQYF. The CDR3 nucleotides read TGCGCCAGCAGCCAAGGGTCCCAGACCTACGAGCAGTACTTC.

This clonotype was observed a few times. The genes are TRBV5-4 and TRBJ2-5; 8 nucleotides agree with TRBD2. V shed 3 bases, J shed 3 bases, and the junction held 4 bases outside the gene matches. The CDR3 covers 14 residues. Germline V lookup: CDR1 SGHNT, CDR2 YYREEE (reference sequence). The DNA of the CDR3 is TGTGCCAGCAGCTACCGGGGGGGCAAAGAGACCCAGTACTTC. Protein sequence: CASSYRGGKETQYF.

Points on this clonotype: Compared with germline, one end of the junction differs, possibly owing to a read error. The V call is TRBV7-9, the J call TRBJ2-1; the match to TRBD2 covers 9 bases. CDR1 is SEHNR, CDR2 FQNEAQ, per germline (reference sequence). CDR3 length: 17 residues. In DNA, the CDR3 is TGTGCCAGCAGCTATACCTTAGCGGGAGTTACCTACAATGTGCAGTTCTTC. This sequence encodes CASSYTLAGVTYNVQFF.

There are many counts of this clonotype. Here the CDR3 DNA reads TGTGCCAGCAGCTCACCGGGACAGGGGGCCGAGTTGGACACTGAAGCTTTCTTT. Amino acid sequence: CASSSPGQGAELDTEAFF. This chain uses TRBV7-6 with TRBJ1-1; 12 bases are a match to TRBD1. The CDR3 loop spans 18 amino acids. Unmatched junction bases numbered 12, after V lost 4 bases and J lost 3 bases. Germline assignment: CDR1 SGHVS and CDR2 FNYEAQ.

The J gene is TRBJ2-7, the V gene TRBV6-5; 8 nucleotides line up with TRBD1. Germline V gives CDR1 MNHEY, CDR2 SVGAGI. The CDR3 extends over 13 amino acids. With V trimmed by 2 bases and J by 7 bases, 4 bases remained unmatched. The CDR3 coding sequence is TGTGCCAGCAGTTACGGACAGGGATTTGAGCAGTACTTC. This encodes CASSYGQGFEQYF.